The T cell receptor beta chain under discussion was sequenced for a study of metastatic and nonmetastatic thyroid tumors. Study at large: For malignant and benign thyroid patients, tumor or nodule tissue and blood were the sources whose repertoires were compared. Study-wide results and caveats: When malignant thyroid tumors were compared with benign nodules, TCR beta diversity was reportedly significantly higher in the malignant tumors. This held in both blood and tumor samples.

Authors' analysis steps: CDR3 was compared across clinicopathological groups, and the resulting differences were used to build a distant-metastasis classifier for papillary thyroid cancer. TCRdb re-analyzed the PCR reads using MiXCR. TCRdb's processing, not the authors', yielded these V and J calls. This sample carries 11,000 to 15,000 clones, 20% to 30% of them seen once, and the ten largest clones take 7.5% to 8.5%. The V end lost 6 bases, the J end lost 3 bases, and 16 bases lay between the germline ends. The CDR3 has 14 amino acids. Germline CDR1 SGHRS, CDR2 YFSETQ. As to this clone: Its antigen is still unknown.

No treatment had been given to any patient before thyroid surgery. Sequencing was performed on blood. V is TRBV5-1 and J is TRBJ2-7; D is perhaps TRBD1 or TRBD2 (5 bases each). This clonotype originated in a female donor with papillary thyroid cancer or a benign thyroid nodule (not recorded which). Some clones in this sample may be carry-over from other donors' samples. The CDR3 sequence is CASKMTEGLYEQYF. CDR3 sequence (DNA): TGCGCCAGCAAAATGACAGAGGGGCTCTACGAGCAGTACTTC.